This T cell receptor beta chain was identified during a study of shared clonotypes between healthy human individuals. Study-wide context: The cohort comprised a couple of women and a few men. Their ages spanned 18 to 49 years. Each donor had three CD4 naive, three CD4 memory, two CD8 naive and one CD8 memory plate. Notes on the study in general: Generation probabilities of non-shared clonotypes were lower (relative to those shared by all four donors).

Of note for this clone: Its antigen remains unknown.

The CDR3 has 16 amino acids. The V gene's germline CDR1 is SGHRS and CDR2 YFSETQ. Deletions cut 6 bases from V and 1 base from J, with 19 bases between. Every subset's genomic DNA went evenly onto several immunoSEQ plates. Some clones are missing from TCRdb's copy, which holds only in-frame ones; the method was immunoSEQ multiplex PCR. The data show 650,000 to 800,000 clones, with under 95% seen just once and about a quarter held by the top ten. Terminally differentiated effector memory CD45RA+ cells were left out of the naive CD8 fraction, which was CD45RO-negative and positively selected for CCR7. This sequence joins TRBV5-1 and TRBJ1-1; tentative D call: TRBD1 (6 bases). The sequence came from a man aged 25 to 40 in good health. The sample was naive CD8+ T cells sorted from blood. The DNA for the CDR3 is TGCGCCAGCACATATATCGTCGGACAGAGGAACACTGAAGCTTTCTTT. This gives the protein CASTYIVGQRNTEAFF.